The 16 T cell receptor beta chains in this list originate from one sample, sequenced in a study of regulatory T cells in long-lasting Graves disease (dated by TCRdb to about 2021). Sample time point, as interpreted from the label and publication: newly diagnosed GD, antithyroid drugs for less than 3 months. For both TCR sequencing and RNA sequencing, RNA was extracted from PBMCs using TRIzol. Preparation of the library involved multiplex PCR. Sequenced on an Illumina HiSeq 4000. TCR beta libraries were built with iRepertoire HTBI primers and Arm-PCR amplification of CDR3 regions. TCRdb applied fastp at Q25 and MiXCR to the public reads, then kept only in-frame beta chains. Under each unique CDR3 protein, matching rows form one entry showing the most common genes and DNA. The sample yields a few hundred thousand distinct CDR3 sequences; about 17% were counted once. The ten largest account for less than 25% of the sample.

The material was peripheral blood mononuclear cells (PBMCs), obtained at new diagnosis, from a patient treated with antithyroid drugs. All receptors come from a female donor with Graves disease.

This clonotype was seen many times. The rearrangement links TRBV30 to TRBJ2-7; D is unresolved. V was pared by 5 bases and J by 6 bases, with 17 bases between. The CDR3 sequence is 13 residues long. Germline V CDR1 and CDR2: GTSNPN, SVGIG (reference sequence). The CDR3 region has the DNA TGTGCCTGGGCCATCACCCGCCGAGGCGAGCAGTACTTC. Its translation is CAWAITRRGEQYF. The full variable domain, completed using reference TRBV30 and TRBJ2-7, is SQTIHQWPATLVQPVGSPLSLECTVEGTSNPNLYWYRQAAGRGLQLLFYSVGIGQISSEVPQNLSASRPQDRQFILSSKKLLLSDSGFYLCAWAITRRGEQYFGPGTRLTVT.

This clonotype was detected many times. V usage is TRBV2 and J usage is TRBJ2-7; 12 positions match TRBD2. Germline CDR1 SNHLY, CDR2 FYNNEI. The CDR3 has 14 residues. V lost 8 bases and J lost 6; bases outside the gene matches: 8. DNA for the CDR3: TGTGCCAGCTGGACTAGCGGGATTCTAGCCGAGCAGTACTTC. This sequence encodes CASWTSGILAEQYF.

V is TRBV5-1 and J is TRBJ2-7, with no clear D. Trimming stripped 4 bases from V and 1 base from J, with 12 bases between. The germline V gene encodes CDR1 SGHRS and CDR2 YFSETQ. The CDR3 sequence is 14 residues long. The DNA for the CDR3 is TGCGCCAGCAGCGATGACGGTGGGTCCTACGAGCAGTACTTC. It yields the protein CASSDDGGSYEQYF.

The V and J genes are TRBV7-9 and TRBJ2-3; perhaps TRBD2 as D (6 bases). The V end lost 5 bases, the J end lost 3 bases, and 12 bases lay between the germline ends. CDR3 size: 14 residues. The germline CDR1 and CDR2 sequences are SEHNR and FQNEAQ (reference sequence). The CDR3 nucleotides read TGTGCCAGCAGCCCCGGACTATTTACAGATACGCAGTATTTT. It yields the protein CASSPGLFTDTQYF.

In this sample, this clonotype turned up many times. V gene TRBV6-5 combines with J gene TRBJ2-7, with D hard to call. This CDR3 is built from 13 residues. The germline V and J ends were trimmed by 4 bases and 4 bases, with 11 bases remaining between them. The germline gives CDR1 MNHEY, CDR2 SVGAGI. CDR3 bases: TGTGCCAGCAGTTTGGGGAAGTCTTACGAGCAGTACTTC. Protein sequence: CASSLGKSYEQYF.

This chain's CDR3 is CASRSLAEAYEQYF. The CDR3 DNA reads TGTGCCAGCAGAAGTCTAGCGGAGGCCTACGAGCAGTACTTC. The genes are TRBV12-3 or TRBV12-4 and TRBJ2-7; 7 nucleotides line up with TRBD2. The CDR3 sequence is 14 residues long. V lost 6 bases and J lost 2; bases outside the gene matches: 7.

This clonotype was observed many times. The chain is built from TRBV20-1 and TRBJ2-1; 9 nucleotides align to TRBD2. CDR1 is DFQATT, CDR2 SNEGSKA, per germline (reference sequence). V was clipped by 3 bases and J by 6 bases; unmatched bases: 6. The CDR3 sequence is 14 residues long. The CDR3 here is CSASPSGTGNEQFF. The CDR3 DNA reads as TGCAGTGCTAGCCCTAGCGGGACGGGCAATGAGCAGTTCTTC.

This clonotype was found many times. The chain uses TRBV24-1 and TRBJ1-2; 8 nucleotides match TRBD1. This CDR3 is built from 16 residues. Per germline, CDR1 KGHDR and CDR2 SFDVKD. V was pared by 3 bases and J by 2 bases, with 7 bases of the junction left unmatched. CDR3 protein: CATSDPTRQGNYGYTF. The CDR3 nucleotides are TGTGCCACCAGTGATCCGACCCGACAGGGGAACTATGGCTACACCTTC.

This clonotype was recorded at least ten times. The chain is built from TRBV7-2 and TRBJ2-7; D call uncertain. V was cut by 6 bases and J by 3 bases, with 6 bases left in between. This CDR3 spans 11 amino acids. Germline V gene lookup returns CDR1 SGHTA and CDR2 FQGNSA. This CDR3 reads CASRGGYEQYF. As DNA, the CDR3 is TGTGCCAGCAGAGGCGGCTACGAGCAGTACTTC. The whole variable domain, remainder taken from reference TRBV7-2 and TRBJ2-7, is GAGVSQSPSNKVTEKGKDVELRCDPISGHTALYWYRQSLGQGLEFLIYFQGNSAPDKSGLPSDRFSAERTGGSVSTLTIQRTQQEDSAVYLCASRGGYEQYFGPGTRLTVT.

This clonotype was seen ten or more times. J is TRBJ1-1 and V is TRBV20-1; 8 bases map to TRBD1. CDR1 DFQATT and CDR2 SNEGSKA come from the germline V gene (reference sequence). The CDR3 is 15 amino acids. Trimming took 3 bases from V and 7 from J; bases not matched to a gene: 13. This CDR3 is CSASERFQGAVEAFF. In DNA form, the CDR3 reads TGCAGTGCTAGCGAGAGGTTTCAGGGGGCGGTTGAAGCTTTCTTT.

Comments on this clonotype: A far larger clone is just one base off, so this is likely a read error. The V gene is TRBV20-1, the J gene TRBJ2-3; TRBD2 agrees at 8 bases. The closer fit of TRBJ2-1 to the DNA end suggests the J call may be wrong. Per germline, CDR1 DFQATT and CDR2 SNEGSKA (reference sequence). The CDR3 contains 13 residues. CDR3 nucleotide sequence: TGCAGTGCTAGAGAAGCTAGCGGGAATGAGCAGTTCTTC. It yields the protein CSAREASGNEQFF.

At least ten counts were recorded for this clonotype. V is TRBV11-2 and J is TRBJ2-3; D is uncertain. Per the germline V gene, CDR1 is SGHAT and CDR2 is FQNNGV. The CDR3 is 12 residues long. Trimming pared 1 base from V and 6 bases from J, leaving 5 bases between. CDR3 region: CASSLVSDTQYF. Here the CDR3 DNA reads TGTGCCAGCAGCTTAGTTTCGGATACGCAGTATTTT.

Worth noting for this clonotype: A much larger clone sits a single nucleotide away, making a read error possible. This chain connects TRBV7-9 to TRBJ2-3; no clear D. The CDR3 sequence is 14 residues long. CDR1 SEHNR and CDR2 FQNEAQ come from the germline V gene (reference sequence). Written as DNA, the CDR3 is TGTGCCGGCAGCTTAGTTGCGGGCACAGATACGCAGTATTTT. Translated, it gives CAGSLVAGTDTQYF.

This clonotype was found many times. The chain employs TRBV20-1 and TRBJ2-1; D perhaps matches TRBD2 (6 bases). The CDR3 covers 11 residues. Germline CDR1 DFQATT, CDR2 SNEGSKA (reference sequence). V was trimmed by 2 bases and J by 13 bases, leaving 12 bases between them. DNA for the CDR3: TGCAGTGCTAGACCTTCGGGGGATCAGTTCTTC. It specifies CSARPSGDQFF.

This clonotype has at least ten counts. This chain joins TRBV18 and TRBJ2-3; D gene uncertain. The germline gives CDR1 KGHSH, CDR2 LQKENI. V was shortened by 6 bases and J by 5 bases, with 6 bases between the two germline ends. The CDR3 sequence is 11 residues long. Written as DNA, the CDR3 is TGTGCCAGCTCGAACGAAGATACGCAGTATTTT. This encodes CASSNEDTQYF.

This clonotype was observed many times. The chain joins TRBV20-1 to TRBJ2-7, with D tentatively TRBD2 (7 bases). Looked up from germline, CDR1 is DFQATT and CDR2 is SNEGSKA (reference sequence). CDR3 length: 15 amino acids. Trimming pared 6 bases from V and 6 bases from J, leaving 24 bases between. CDR3: CSALGGRFPRGEQYF. The CDR3, as DNA: TGCAGTGCCCTCGGGGGGCGCTTCCCGCGGGGCGAGCAGTACTTC.